Listed below are T cell receptor beta chains from one sample, sequenced in a study of cytomegalovirus exposure and HLA in healthy donors. Libraries were prepared by immunoSEQ multiplex PCR; TCRdb keeps only in-frame clonotypes and omits some of them. The data hold under 150,000 clones, with roughly 80% observed a single time. Sample: PBMCs. The source is a man aged 18 to 35 in good health and CMV-seronegative. Both conserved end residues are part of each CDR3. Fields, in order: clone size, J gene, D gene, CDR3 length, V gene, CDR3 protein, CDR3 DNA. A D gene is named only where the DNA matches it firmly. For some rows the clone size is stated as once, few or many, or as a class when expanded; others skip it.

>-|TRBJ1-1|-|14|TRBV7-2
CASSLGRGLAEAFF
TGTGCCAGCAGCTTGGGCAGGGGTCTTGCTGAAGCTTTCTTT
>-|TRBJ1-4|-|16|TRBV5-1
CASSPGSGAPNEKLFF
TGCGCCAGCAGCCCCGGATCAGGGGCACCTAATGAAAAACTGTTTTTT
>-|TRBJ2-1|TRBD1|16|TRBV5-1
CASSFGTASPANEQFF
TGCGCCAGCAGCTTCGGGACAGCGTCCCCGGCCAATGAGCAGTTCTTC
>-|TRBJ1-3|TRBD1|15|TRBV18
CASSPSWTGRNTIYF
TGTGCCAGCTCACCTAGCTGGACAGGGCGAAACACCATATATTTT
>-|TRBJ2-7|-|15|TRBV21-1
CASSKPRLAVYEQYF
TGTGCCAGCAGCAAACCGAGACTAGCAGTCTACGAGCAGTACTTC
>-|TRBJ2-7|-|11|TRBV6-6
CASSYSNEQYF
TGTGCCAGCAGTTACTCGAACGAGCAGTACTTC
>-|TRBJ1-5|-|14|TRBV19
CASRQGLGHQPQHF
TGTGCCAGTAGGCAGGGGTTAGGTCATCAGCCCCAGCATTTT
>-|TRBJ2-1|-|17|TRBV19
CASSIDSAGGTYNEQFF
TGTGCCAGTAGTATAGATTCGGCAGGGGGGACCTACAATGAGCAGTTCTTC
>few|TRBJ1-2|-|11|TRBV6-1
CAISDRGVYTF
TGTGCCATCAGTGATCGGGGTGTCTACACCTTC
>-|TRBJ1-1|-|14|TRBV7-9
CASSLGGGGTEAFF
TGTGCCAGCAGCTTGGGAGGGGGAGGCACTGAAGCTTTCTTT
>-|TRBJ1-5|-|14|TRBV30
CAWRYPQQGGPQHF
TGTGCCTGGAGATATCCCCAACAAGGAGGGCCCCAGCATTTT
>-|TRBJ2-2|-|14|TRBV27
CASSFTVNTGELFF
TGTGCCAGCAGTTTCACAGTGAACACCGGGGAGCTGTTTTTT
>-|TRBJ1-4|-|16|TRBV6-1
CASSESPTGTNEKLFF
TGTGCCAGCAGTGAAAGCCCCACAGGCACTAATGAAAAACTGTTTTTT
>-|TRBJ2-1|TRBD1|19|TRBV7-8
CASSLDRRLGRGHLNEQFF
TGTGCCAGCAGCTTAGATCGGCGTTTGGGCAGGGGGCATTTAAATGAGCAGTTCTTC
>-|TRBJ2-1|-|16|TRBV7-9
CASSLGGAGSGNEQFF
TGTGCCAGCAGCTTGGGGGGGGCAGGGTCTGGAAATGAGCAGTTCTTC
>-|TRBJ1-1|-|18|TRBV7-2
CASSLAFGYQVRRTEAFF
TGTGCCAGCAGCTTAGCCTTCGGGTATCAAGTGCGAAGAACTGAAGCTTTCTTT
>once|TRBJ2-1|-|16|TRBV5-4
CASSLAGLQGSNEQFF
TGTGCCAGCAGCTTGGCCGGTCTCCAGGGAAGCAATGAGCAGTTCTTC
>-|TRBJ2-3|TRBD2|17|TRBV6-4
CASSEEWASGSTDTQYF
TGTGCCAGCAGTGAAGAGTGGGCTAGCGGAAGCACAGATACGCAGTATTTT
>-|TRBJ2-7|-|13|TRBV6-5
CASRGRWGNEQYF
TGTGCCAGCAGGGGGAGGTGGGGCAACGAGCAGTACTTC
>-|TRBJ2-7|-|13|TRBV9
CASSVSGAYEQYF
TGTGCCAGCAGCGTATCCGGGGCCTACGAGCAGTACTTC
>-|TRBJ1-5|-|14|TRBV6-6
CASMVTVLNQPQHF
TGTGCCAGCATGGTAACAGTACTCAATCAGCCCCAGCATTTT
>once|TRBJ1-3|-|14|TRBV5-1
CASSGGQAGNTIYF
TGCGCCAGCAGCGGGGGACAAGCTGGAAACACCATATATTTT
>-|TRBJ2-7|TRBD2|13|TRBV2
CASSVGGGGEQYF
TGTGCCAGCAGTGTGGGCGGGGGGGGCGAGCAGTACTTC
>-|TRBJ1-6|TRBD1|18|TRBV19
CASSIDRGQGANNSPLHF
TGTGCCAGTAGTATAGATCGGGGACAGGGGGCGAATAATTCACCCCTCCACTTT
>-|TRBJ2-7|-|14|TRBV7-6
CASSHAGTFYEQYF
TGTGCCAGCAGCCATGCGGGCACATTCTACGAGCAGTACTTC
>-|TRBJ1-4|TRBD1|14|TRBV11-2
CASRVQGAGEKLFF
TGTGCCAGCAGAGTACAGGGGGCTGGGGAAAAACTGTTTTTT
>-|TRBJ2-2|-|16|TRBV7-9
CASSHTQGTNTGELFF
TGTGCCAGCAGCCATACACAGGGAACGAACACCGGGGAGCTGTTTTTT
>few|TRBJ1-4|-|14|TRBV2
CASSNSGSNEKLFF
TGTGCCAGCAGTAACTCGGGATCCAATGAAAAACTGTTTTTT
>-|TRBJ1-5|-|12|TRBV10-3
CAISEGAQPQHF
TGTGCCATCAGTGAGGGGGCCCAGCCCCAGCATTTT
>-|TRBJ1-2|-|13|TRBV4-3
CASSQGSAYGYTF
TGCGCCAGCAGCCAAGGTTCTGCGTATGGCTACACCTTC
>-|TRBJ1-5|TRBD1|12|TRBV6-5
CASSNRGASQHF
TGTGCCAGCAGTAACAGGGGTGCCTCCCAGCATTTT
>-|TRBJ2-1|TRBD2|15|TRBV14
CASSDSGGSYNEQFF
TGTGCCAGCAGCGATAGCGGGGGTTCCTACAATGAGCAGTTCTTC
>-|TRBJ2-4|-|14|TRBV27
CASSSWGGANIQYF
TGTGCCAGCAGTTCCTGGGGGGGGGCAAACATTCAGTACTTC
>-|TRBJ2-7|-|11|TRBV20-1
CSASSIDEQYF
TGCAGTGCTAGTTCTATTGACGAGCAGTACTTC
>-|TRBJ2-5|-|14|TRBV10-3
CAISEAGIRETQYF
TGTGCCATCAGTGAGGCGGGAATTCGGGAGACCCAGTACTTC
>-|TRBJ1-6|TRBD1|15|TRBV27
CASSFIQGSGSPLHF
TGTGCCAGCAGTTTTATACAGGGGTCAGGTTCACCCCTCCACTTT
>-|TRBJ1-4|-|14|TRBV15
CATSRGWENEKLFF
TGTGCCACCAGCAGAGGTTGGGAGAATGAAAAACTGTTTTTT
>-|TRBJ1-5|-|14|TRBV13
CASSVRGSNQPQHF
TGTGCCAGCAGCGTCCGGGGTAGCAATCAGCCCCAGCATTTT
>-|TRBJ1-4|-|20|TRBV18
CASSPHHLFDRSSTNEKLFF
TGTGCCAGCTCACCCCATCATCTGTTCGACAGGAGTTCAACTAATGAAAAACTGTTTTTT
>-|TRBJ2-3|-|13|TRBV5-1
CASSLPGADTQYF
TGCGCCAGCAGCCTGCCGGGGGCAGATACGCAGTATTTT
>once|TRBJ1-1|-|12|TRBV7-2
CASSFISAEAFF
TGTGCCAGCAGCTTCATTTCAGCTGAAGCTTTCTTT
>-|TRBJ2-3|-|19|TRBV11-2
CASSPLLDWPLGGADTQYF
TGTGCCAGCAGCCCCCTCCTCGACTGGCCTTTGGGTGGAGCAGATACGCAGTATTTT
>-|TRBJ2-2|-|14|TRBV18
CASSPDRNTGELFF
TGTGCCAGCTCACCTGACAGGAACACCGGGGAGCTGTTTTTT
>-|TRBJ1-4|TRBD1|13|TRBV9
CASNQQGNGKLFF
TGTGCCAGCAACCAACAGGGGAACGGAAAACTGTTTTTT
>once|TRBJ2-7|TRBD1|13|TRBV27
CASSITGGGGQYF
TGTGCCAGCAGCATAACAGGGGGCGGCGGGCAGTACTTC
>-|TRBJ2-1|TRBD1|16|TRBV10-3
CAISEPTGGRRNEQFF
TGTGCCATCAGTGAGCCCACAGGGGGCAGGAGGAATGAGCAGTTCTTC
>once|TRBJ1-2|-|16|TRBV4-3
CASRTPQQGSGYGYTF
TGCGCCAGCAGAACACCACAACAGGGATCTGGCTATGGCTACACCTTC
>-|TRBJ1-1|-|15|TRBV18
CASSTTIYPDTEAFF
TGTGCCAGCTCAACGACAATCTACCCTGACACTGAAGCTTTCTTT
>-|TRBJ2-2|TRBD1|17|TRBV10-2
CASSTPDRGRNTGELFF
TGCGCCAGCAGTACACCGGACAGGGGTAGGAACACCGGGGAGCTGTTTTTT
>-|TRBJ1-2|-|12|TRBV14
CASSLDRRGYTF
TGTGCCAGCAGCCTTGACAGAAGAGGCTACACCTTC
>-|TRBJ2-7|-|13|TRBV28
CASRGGGVGEQYF
TGTGCCAGCAGAGGGGGCGGGGTGGGCGAGCAGTACTTC
>-|TRBJ2-7|TRBD1|15|TRBV7-2
CASSLNGQADYEQYF
TGTGCCAGCAGCCTTAACGGACAGGCTGACTACGAGCAGTACTTC
>-|TRBJ2-2|-|13|TRBV7-7
CASSPQDGGELFF
TGTGCTAGCAGCCCCCAGGATGGCGGGGAGCTGTTTTTT
>few|TRBJ1-4|-|16|TRBV6-1
CASSDPEEGLNEKLFF
TGTGCCAGCAGTGACCCGGAGGAGGGGTTAAATGAAAAACTGTTTTTT
>-|TRBJ2-5|-|13|TRBV7-9
CASSYSGGETQYF
TGTGCCAGCAGCTATAGTGGAGGAGAGACCCAGTACTTC